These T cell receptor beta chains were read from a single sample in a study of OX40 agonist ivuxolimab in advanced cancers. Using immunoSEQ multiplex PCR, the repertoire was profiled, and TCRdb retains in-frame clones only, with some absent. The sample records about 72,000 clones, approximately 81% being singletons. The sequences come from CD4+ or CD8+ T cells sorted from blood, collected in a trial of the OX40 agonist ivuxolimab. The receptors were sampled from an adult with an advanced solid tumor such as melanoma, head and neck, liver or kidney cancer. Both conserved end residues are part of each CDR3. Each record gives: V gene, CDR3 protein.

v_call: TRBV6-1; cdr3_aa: CASSFDRDEAFF
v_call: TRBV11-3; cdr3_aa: CASSLGTESGNTIYF
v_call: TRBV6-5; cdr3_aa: CASSGLAGGPGELFF
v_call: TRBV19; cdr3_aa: CASSQGRNSNQPQHF
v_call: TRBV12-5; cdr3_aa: CASGLGNRAYGYTF
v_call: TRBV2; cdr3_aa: CASSWTGGNQPQHF
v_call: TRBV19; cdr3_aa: CASSIRGEYSNQPQHF
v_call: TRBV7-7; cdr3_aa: CASSLRAGGAYEQYF
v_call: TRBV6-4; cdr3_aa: CASRNTGGNTEAFF
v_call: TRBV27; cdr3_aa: CASRRQGGETQYF
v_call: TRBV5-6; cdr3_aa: CASSPQGRDNEQFF
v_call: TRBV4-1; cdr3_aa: CASSQRYPHAVGEDGYTF
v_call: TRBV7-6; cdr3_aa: CASSSNSLTFSTEAFF
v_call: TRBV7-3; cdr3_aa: CASSSTTPNSPLHF
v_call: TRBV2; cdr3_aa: CASSGLLNTEAFF
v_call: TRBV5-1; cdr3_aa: CASRVGLENEQYF
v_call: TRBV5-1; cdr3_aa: CASSLASGDQPQHF
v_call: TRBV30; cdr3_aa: CAWSVRSNQPQHF
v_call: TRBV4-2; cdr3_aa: CASSQTDGTAKSYTF
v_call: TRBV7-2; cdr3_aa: CASSPGHQIDIQYF
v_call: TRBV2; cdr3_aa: CASINQGLNTEAFF
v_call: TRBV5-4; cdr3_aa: CASSWGTGGSNEQYF
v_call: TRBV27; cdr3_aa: CASSFPGDEQYF
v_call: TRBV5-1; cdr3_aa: CASSLGYRGGAGANVLTF
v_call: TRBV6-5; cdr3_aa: CASSYFGDTEAFF
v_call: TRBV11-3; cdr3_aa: CASSSGTFDGYTF
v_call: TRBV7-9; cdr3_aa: CASSRGGTGNYGYTF
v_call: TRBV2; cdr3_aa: CASSVREGTEAFF
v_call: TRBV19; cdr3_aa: CASLSTGGITEAFF
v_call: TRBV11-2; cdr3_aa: CASSFMLIGATNEKLFF
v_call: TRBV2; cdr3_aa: CASSELLWDRVRPNQPQHF
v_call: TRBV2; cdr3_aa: CASPWDSNTDTQYF
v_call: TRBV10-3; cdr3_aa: CAIGQPSNTGELFF
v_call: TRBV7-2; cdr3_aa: CASSQARGLSSYNEQFF
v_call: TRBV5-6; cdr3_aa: CASSRDSFYEQYF
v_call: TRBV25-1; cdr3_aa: CASRSSGANVLTF
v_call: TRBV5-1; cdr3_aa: CASSMMGGEEKLFF
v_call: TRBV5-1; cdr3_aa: CASSLGVGPASEQFF
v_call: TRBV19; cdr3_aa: CASSMRRQGAAFF
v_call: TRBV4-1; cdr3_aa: CASSQGQVGTGELFF
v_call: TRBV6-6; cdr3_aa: CASSYSGADGQYF